A few counts support the clone carrying this T cell receptor beta chain. Its target is not known. CDR3 size: 13 residues. The V gene lost 1 base and the J gene lost 14 bases, with 12 bases spanning the gap. This entry belongs to a study of T-cell memory formation after mild COVID-19. Looking at the study overall: There were largely donor-specific TCR clusters.

5'RACE with constant-segment primers yielded barcoded, UMI-tagged TCR alpha and TCR beta cDNA libraries. A single record per CDR3 protein comes from TCRdb applying MiXCR to the 5' RACE reads. The sample holds about 40,000 distinct CDR3 sequences, 6% to 7.5% seen once. Whole-study results and caveats: Contracting clones localized mainly to CM and EM when CD4+ and mainly to EMRA when CD8+.

The origin of this receptor is an adult who had mild COVID-19 (a few samples of this study predate the infection). Cell type and time point are not known. V is TRBV12-3 or TRBV12-4 and J is TRBJ1-6, with D unclear. Sequencing used PBMCs or a T cell subset sorted from them (not recorded which). The CDR3 protein is CASSLERGVTLHF. The CDR3, as DNA: TGTGCCAGCAGTTTAGAGAGAGGAGTCACCCTCCACTTT.